The 26 T cell receptor beta chains in this list originate from one sample, sequenced in a study of blood T cells in healthy people across ages. A sample-barcoded 5' primer and a J-beta primer mix were used in a second PCR of about 7 to 12 cycles. TCRdb re-called the 5' RACE reads through MiXCR, storing one row per CDR3 protein. The sample contains approximately 730,000 distinct CDR3 sequences, 35% to 45% of which appear only once. Sample: blood. The receptors derive from a woman aged 55-75 years in good health.

This clonotype was seen a few times. The V call is TRBV6-1, the J call TRBJ2-1; D may be TRBD1 (6 bases). The CDR3 covers 14 residues. The germline V and J ends were trimmed by 4 bases and 1 base, with 8 bases remaining between them. Per the germline V gene, CDR1 is MNHNS and CDR2 is SASEGT. The CDR3 sequence: CASSGTGSYNEQFF. CDR3 nucleotide sequence: TGTGCCAGCAGTGGTACAGGGTCCTACAATGAGCAGTTCTTC.

This chain connects TRBV9 to TRBJ2-1; the match to TRBD2 covers 8 bases. J was trimmed by 5 bases and V by 0 bases; bases with no gene match: 4. There are 15 residues in the CDR3. Germline lookup yields CDR1 SGDLS and CDR2 YYNGEE. CDR3 residues: CASSVAGGRNNEQFF. In DNA form, the CDR3 reads TGTGCCAGCAGCGTAGCTGGCGGGAGGAACAATGAGCAGTTCTTC.

The chain recombines TRBV10-3 with TRBJ1-5; 9 bases align to TRBD1. Germline V gene data show CDR1 as ENHRY and CDR2 as SYGVKD. V trimming: 0 bases; J trimming: 5 bases; junction bases outside the gene matches: 2. This CDR3 region has 15 residues. The CDR3 loop reads CAISESTGGDQPQHF. In DNA form, the CDR3 reads TGTGCCATCAGTGAGTCCACAGGGGGCGATCAGCCCCAGCATTTT.

This clonotype was seen only a few times. V and J are TRBV24-1 and TRBJ1-5, with D unclear. The CDR3 sequence is 14 residues long. V lost 3 bases and J 3 bases, leaving 8 bases between the germline ends. Germline values: CDR1 KGHDR, CDR2 SFDVKD. Written as DNA, the CDR3 is TGTGCCACCAGTGATGCGTGGAACAATCAGCCCCAGCATTTT. Translating it yields CATSDAWNNQPQHF.

The CDR3 coding sequence is TGCAGTGCTAGAGTTAGCGCCTACTACAATGAGCAGTTCTTC. Its translation: CSARVSAYYNEQFF. This chain connects TRBV20-1 to TRBJ2-1; D may be TRBD2 (5 bases). Germline CDR1 DFQATT, CDR2 SNEGSKA (reference sequence). The CDR3 contains 14 residues. The V end lost 1 base, the J end lost 3 bases, and 10 bases lay between the germline ends.

This clonotype appeared a few times. The chain joins TRBV29-1 to TRBJ1-2, with D possibly being TRBD1 (6 bases). Germline V gives CDR1 SQVTM, CDR2 ANQGSEA. V lost 8 bases and J lost 7, with 26 bases in between. The CDR3 sequence is 15 residues long. The CDR3 reads CSLWNMEATGSGYTF. The CDR3 nucleotides read TGCAGCTTATGGAATATGGAAGCTACAGGGAGTGGCTACACCTTC. Full variable domain (remainder filled in from reference TRBV29-1 and TRBJ1-2): SAVISQKPSRDICQRGTSLTIQCQVDSQVTMMFWYRQQPGQSLTLIATANQGSEATYESGFVIDKFPISRPNLTFSTLTVSNMSPEDSSIYLCSLWNMEATGSGYTFGSGTRLTVV.

The V gene is TRBV12-3 or TRBV12-4, the J gene TRBJ1-1; tentative D call: TRBD1 (6 bases). There are 14 residues in the CDR3. V lost 2 bases and J lost 11, with 18 bases in between. The CDR3 loop is CASSLRENREAAFF. CDR3 sequence (DNA): TGTGCCAGCAGTTTAAGAGAGAACAGGGAAGCGGCTTTCTTT.

The CDR3 DNA reads TGTGCCAGCTCAACCAGCGGGAACCAAGAGACCCAGTACTTC. Its protein product is CASSTSGNQETQYF. This chain uses TRBV18 with TRBJ2-5; 7 bases map to TRBD2. The V and J ends lost 5 bases and 0 bases, in that order; junction bases with no gene match: 3. The CDR3 sequence is 14 residues long. Germline CDR1 reads KGHSH; CDR2 reads LQKENI. The whole variable domain, filled in from reference TRBV18 and TRBJ2-5, reads NAGVMQNPRHLVRRRGQEARLRCSPMKGHSHVYWYRQLPEEGLKFMVYLQKENIIDESGMPKERFSAEFPKEGPSILRIQQVVRGDSAAYFCASSTSGNQETQYFGPGTRLLVL.

In this sample, this clonotype turned up many times. This chain links TRBV2 with TRBJ2-7; D ambiguous. The CDR3 loop spans 14 amino acids. Trimming stripped 5 bases from V and 2 bases from J, with 13 bases between. The germline V gene encodes CDR1 SNHLY and CDR2 FYNNEI. CDR3 bases: TGTGCCAGCAGTCTCTACAGAGACCCCTACGAGCAGTACTTC. The encoded protein is CASSLYRDPYEQYF.

This clonotype was found a few times. The chain carries TRBV29-1 and TRBJ1-2, with unresolved D. The CDR3 runs 13 residues. The germline V gene encodes CDR1 SQVTM and CDR2 ANQGSEA. With 3 bases removed from V and 13 bases from J, the gap between germline ends came to 21 bases. For the CDR3, the DNA is TGCAGCGTTGACCCTAGTTTGAAGTACGCGGGCACCTTC. Translating it yields CSVDPSLKYAGTF.

This clonotype appeared a few times. The CDR3 DNA reads TGCAGCGTTGAAGGCACTAGCGGGAGTCCTCAAGAGACCCAGTACTTC. Protein: CSVEGTSGSPQETQYF. V gene TRBV29-1 combines with J gene TRBJ2-5; 11 nucleotides match TRBD2. The junction had 6 bases not matched to a gene; V was cut back by 1 base and J by 2 bases. This CDR3 region has 16 residues. Germline V gene data show CDR1 as SQVTM and CDR2 as ANQGSEA.

The CDR3 protein is CASSLGLAEKETQFF. For the CDR3, the DNA is TGTGCCAGCAGCTTAGGACTAGCGGAAAAAGAGACCCAGTTCTTC. The V call is TRBV7-9, the J call TRBJ2-1, with 9 bases fitting TRBD2. The CDR3 sequence is 15 residues long. Germline CDR1 SEHNR, CDR2 FQNEAQ (reference sequence). J gave up 13 bases and V 1 base, and 11 bases lay outside the gene matches. The complete variable domain, with remaining parts taken from reference TRBV7-9 and TRBJ2-1, reads DTGVSQNPRHKITKRGQNVTFRCDPISEHNRLYWYRQTLGQGPEFLTYFQNEAQLEKSRLLSDRFSAERPKGSFSTLEIQRTEQGDSAMYLCASSLGLAEKETQFFGPGTRLTVL.

The rearrangement joins TRBV6-2 or TRBV6-3 to TRBJ2-7; the D is unclear. V lost 7 bases, J lost 4 bases, and 14 bases lay in between. CDR3 length: 13 residues. Germline CDR1 reads MNHEY; CDR2 reads SVGEGT. CDR3 sequence (DNA): TGTGCCAGCAACAAACAGATCTTATACGAGCAGTACTTC. Protein sequence: CASNKQILYEQYF.

The V and J genes are TRBV5-1 and TRBJ1-1, with 9 bases aligning to TRBD1. The germline V gene encodes CDR1 SGHRS and CDR2 YFSETQ. This CDR3 spans 16 amino acids. J lost 1 base, V lost 2 bases, and 6 bases had no gene match. The CDR3 reads CASSFGGTGWNTEAFF. The CDR3 bases are TGCGCCAGCAGCTTCGGAGGGACAGGGTGGAACACTGAAGCTTTCTTT. The whole variable domain, remainder taken from reference TRBV5-1 and TRBJ1-1, is KAGVTQTPRYLIKTRGQQVTLSCSPISGHRSVSWYQQTPGQGLQFLFEYFSETQRNKGNFPGRFSGRQFSNSRSEMNVSTLELGDSALYLCASSFGGTGWNTEAFFGQGTRLTVV.

The genes are TRBV12-3 or TRBV12-4 and TRBJ2-1, with D perhaps TRBD1 (5 bases). Between the trimmed V and J ends, which lost 7 bases and 10 bases, there was a span of 14 bases. CDR3 length: 12 residues. The CDR3 spells CASTLTAHEQFF. As DNA, the CDR3 is TGTGCCAGCACGTTGACAGCGCACGAGCAGTTCTTC.

This clonotype was detected a few times. The V gene is TRBV9, the J gene TRBJ1-1; the D gene is possibly TRBD1 (5 bases). V was trimmed by 4 bases and J by 3 bases, leaving 13 bases between them. CDR1 and CDR2 (germline): SGDLS, YYNGEE. This CDR3 has 14 amino acids. As DNA, the CDR3 is TGTGCCAGCAGCCCGACCGAAGGGGACACTGAAGCTTTCTTT. It encodes CASSPTEGDTEAFF. Together with reference TRBV9 and TRBJ1-1, the CDR3 gives the full variable domain: DSGVTQTPKHLITATGQRVTLRCSPRSGDLSVYWYQQSLDQGLQFLIQYYNGEERAKGNILERFSAQQFPDLHSELNLSSLELGDSALYFCASSPTEGDTEAFFGQGTRLTVV.

This chain uses TRBV6-5 with TRBJ2-1; 14 bases align to TRBD2. The CDR3 extends over 20 amino acids. V was pared by 0 bases and J by 8 bases, with 15 bases of the junction left unmatched. Per germline, CDR1 MNHEY and CDR2 SVGAGI. The CDR3 sequence: CASSYSGLAGDLLNNHEQFF. CDR3 sequence (DNA): TGTGCCAGCAGTTACTCGGGACTAGCGGGAGACCTCTTGAATAACCATGAGCAGTTCTTC.

Of note for this clonotype: A read error is possible here, since a much larger clone lies one base away. The V gene is TRBV11-2, the J gene TRBJ2-1; 9 nucleotides line up with TRBD2. Trimming at V came to 4 bases and at J to 7 bases, leaving 5 bases not matched to a gene. Germline V lookup: CDR1 SGHAT, CDR2 FQNNGV. The CDR3 has 14 residues. This CDR3 reads CASSSEGLANEQFF. For the CDR3, the DNA is TGTGCCAGCAGCTCGGAGGGACTAGCAAATGAGCAGTTCTTC.

This sequence joins TRBV5-1 and TRBJ2-7; 9 positions agree with TRBD2. The CDR3 extends over 14 amino acids. With 5 bases clipped from V and 5 bases from J, the junction kept 8 bases outside the gene matches. Germline V gene data show CDR1 as SGHRS and CDR2 as YFSETQ. CDR3 sequence: CASRDASGVHEQYF. CDR3 bases: TGCGCCAGCAGAGATGCTAGCGGGGTTCACGAGCAGTACTTC.

This clonotype appeared many times. The chain joins TRBV7-3 to TRBJ2-1, with TRBD1 identical over 9 bases. The CDR3 contains 15 residues. CDR1 SGHTA and CDR2 FQGTGA come from the germline V gene. The junction had 10 bases not matched to a gene; V was cut back by 4 bases and J by 9 bases. CDR3 region: CASSSTGGVKGEQFF. The CDR3 bases are TGTGCCAGCAGCTCCACAGGGGGCGTTAAGGGTGAGCAGTTCTTC. The whole variable domain, filled in from reference TRBV7-3 and TRBJ2-1, reads GAGVSQTPSNKVTEKGKYVELRCDPISGHTALYWYRQSLGQGPEFLIYFQGTGAADDSGLPNDRFFAVRPEGSVSTLKIQRTERGDSAVYLCASSSTGGVKGEQFFGPGTRLTVL.

This chain connects TRBV15 to TRBJ2-5; D unclear. Germline CDR1 LNHNV, CDR2 YYDKDF (reference sequence). The CDR3 has 14 amino acids. Trimming stripped 0 bases from V and 6 bases from J, with 11 bases between. The CDR3 DNA is TGTGCCACCAGCAGAGATAATTCCGCGAAGACCCAGTACTTC. It is translated as CATSRDNSAKTQYF.

This clonotype showed up just a few times. The chain uses TRBV3-1 and TRBJ2-2; unclear D gene. Trimming shortened V by 2 bases and J by 2 bases, and 9 bases separated the two germline ends. CDR3 length: 15 amino acids. Looked up from germline, CDR1 is LGHDT and CDR2 is YNNKEL (reference sequence). The chain's CDR3 is CASSQYGQNTGELFF. DNA for the CDR3: TGTGCCAGCAGCCAATATGGCCAAAACACCGGGGAGCTGTTTTTT.

The V gene is TRBV5-6, the J gene TRBJ2-1, with 10 bases fitting TRBD1. CDR3 length equals 14 residues. The germline CDR1 and CDR2 sequences are SGHDT and YYEEEE. V was clipped by 4 bases and J by 6 bases; unmatched bases: 4. In nucleotides, the CDR3 is TGTGCCAGCAGCCGGGACAGGGGATTCAATGAGCAGTTCTTC. Amino acid sequence: CASSRDRGFNEQFF.

This clonotype was detected a few times. This chain connects TRBV25-1 to TRBJ2-3; tentatively, D is TRBD1 or TRBD2 (5 bases each). The CDR3 is made up of 15 amino acids. V dropped 1 base and J dropped 2 bases, with 10 bases sitting between them. Germline loops: CDR1 MGHDK, CDR2 SYGVNS. CDR3 sequence: CASSESGGPTDTQYF. DNA for the CDR3: TGTGCCAGCAGTGAATCTGGGGGACCCACAGATACGCAGTATTTT.

In this sample, this clonotype turned up a few times. This chain joins TRBV6-5 and TRBJ1-4; D not resolved. CDR1 and CDR2 (germline): MNHEY, SVGAGI. CDR3 length: 15 amino acids. V gave up 0 bases and J gave up 6 bases, with 11 bases separating them. The CDR3 protein is CASSYSQRGHEKLFF. The CDR3 DNA reads as TGTGCCAGCAGTTACTCGCAGAGAGGACATGAAAAACTGTTTTTT.

The V and J genes are TRBV7-6 and TRBJ2-7; 9 positions match TRBD2. The J call is uncertain, as TRBJ2-5 better fits the DNA end. Looked up from germline, CDR1 is SGHVS and CDR2 is FNYEAQ. The CDR3 contains 17 residues. The CDR3 loop is CASSLVPFSGSGETQYF. The CDR3, as DNA: TGTGCCAGCAGCTTAGTTCCCTTTAGCGGGAGTGGGGAGACCCAGTACTTC.